This record concerns one T cell receptor (beta chain) sequence. Its antigen is still unknown. These data originate in a study of T cell repertoires in cytomegalovirus infection. Germline CDR1 and CDR2: KGHSH and LQKENI. The CDR3 runs to 16 residues. V lost 0 bases to trimming and J lost 1 base, with 9 bases between them. In TCRdb, the reads were re-called with MiXCR into one record per CDR3 protein. The table lists around 430,000 distinct CDR3 sequences, under 55% of them singletons. The source was cultured PBMCs, collected from culture after CMV antigen stimulation. The TCR sequence derives from a human donor in good health (CMV status not recorded). Some clones in this sample may be carry-over from other donors' samples. The chain recombines TRBV18 with TRBJ2-2; D remains unclear. In DNA, the CDR3 is TGTGCCAGCTCACCACCTCTGGGCTGGAACACCGGGGAGCTGTTTTTT. Amino acid sequence: CASSPPLGWNTGELFF.